This T cell receptor beta chain was sequenced for a study of T cells in Graves' hyperthyroidism and ophthalmopathy. Notes on the study in general: A model built on 13 V-J features separated ophthalmopathy from stable hyperthyroidism. Most thyroid-expanded clonotypes above 0.001 were also found in blood.

The CDR3 consists of 16 residues. The V gene's germline CDR1 is SEHNR and CDR2 FQNEAQ (reference sequence). V was pared by 0 bases and J by 2 bases, with 10 bases between. The TCR beta CDR3 regions underwent amplification using RNA transcripts as the source. RT-PCR in the first round (using the HTBI primer set) targeted the TCR CDR3. One entry per CDR3 protein, called by TCRdb with MiXCR from the multiplex PCR reads. There are about 500,000 distinct CDR3 sequences in the sample; over 35% occur only once, and approximately 44% lies in the top ten. Diagnosis rested on symptoms, serum thyroxine and TRAb, thyroid ultrasound, and orbital computed tomography. For this clonotype: Antigen unknown.

The clonotype was recovered from an adult woman with Graves' disease, either hyperthyroidism or ophthalmopathy (not recorded which). The chain recombines TRBV7-9 with TRBJ1-4; D call uncertain. The sequencing input was peripheral blood or thyroid tissue (not recorded which). CDR3 sequence (DNA): TGTGCCAGCAGCTTAGCGTCAGGAGGGACTAATGAAAAACTGTTTTTT. This codes for CASSLASGGTNEKLFF.